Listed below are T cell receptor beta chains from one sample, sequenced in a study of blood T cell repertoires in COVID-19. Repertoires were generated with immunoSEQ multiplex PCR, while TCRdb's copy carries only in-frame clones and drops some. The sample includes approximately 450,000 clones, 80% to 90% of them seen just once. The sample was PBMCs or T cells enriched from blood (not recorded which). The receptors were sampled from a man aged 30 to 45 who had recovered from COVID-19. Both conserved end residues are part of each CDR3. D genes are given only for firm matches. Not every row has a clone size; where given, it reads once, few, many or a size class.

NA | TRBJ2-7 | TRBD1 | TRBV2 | CASRWDRVNEQYF | TGTGCCAGCAGGTGGGACAGGGTCAACGAGCAGTACTTC
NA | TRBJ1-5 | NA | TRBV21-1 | CASWWVEGNNQPQHF | TGTGCCAGTTGGTGGGTGGAGGGTAACAATCAGCCCCAGCATTTT
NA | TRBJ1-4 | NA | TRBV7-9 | CASSHPQGSDEKLFF | TGTGCCAGCAGCCACCCCCAGGGGTCGGATGAAAAACTGTTTTTT
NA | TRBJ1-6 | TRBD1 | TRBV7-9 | CASSSGTGSNSPLHF | TGTGCCAGCAGCTCCGGGACAGGGAGCAATTCACCCCTCCACTTT
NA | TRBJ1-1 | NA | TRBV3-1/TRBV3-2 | CASSPAAGTEAFF | TGTGCCAGCAGTCCCGCCGCAGGGACTGAAGCTTTCTTT
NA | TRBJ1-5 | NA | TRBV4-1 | CASSQGGGLNQPQHF | TGCGCCAGCAGCCAAGGCGGGGGGCTCAATCAGCCCCAGCATTTT
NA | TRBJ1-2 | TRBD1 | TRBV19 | CASTEDRDYGYTF | TGTGCCAGTACCGAGGACAGGGACTATGGCTACACCTTC
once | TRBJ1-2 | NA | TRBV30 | CAWSPPLTANYGYTF | TGTGCCTGGAGTCCCCCTTTAACAGCTAACTATGGCTACACCTTC
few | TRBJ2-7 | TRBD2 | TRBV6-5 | CASSTGTSGTYEQYF | TGTGCCAGCAGCACCGGGACTAGCGGTACCTACGAGCAGTACTTC
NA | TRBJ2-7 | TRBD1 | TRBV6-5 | CASSLSGQGSYEQYF | TGTGCCAGCAGTTTATCGGGACAGGGGTCGTACGAGCAGTACTTC
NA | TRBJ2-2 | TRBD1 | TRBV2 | CARGTDTGELFF | TGTGCCAGAGGGACAGACACCGGGGAGCTGTTTTTT
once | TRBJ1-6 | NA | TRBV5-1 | CASSLGEPGSPLHF | TGCGCCAGCAGCTTGGGTGAGCCAGGTTCACCCCTCCACTTT
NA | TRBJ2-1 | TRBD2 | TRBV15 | CATSRGTSGDNEQFF | TGTGCCACCAGCAGAGGGACTAGCGGGGACAATGAGCAGTTCTTC
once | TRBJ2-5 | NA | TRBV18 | CASSPPGLSQETQYF | TGTGCCAGCTCACCACCGGGACTCTCACAAGAGACCCAGTACTTC
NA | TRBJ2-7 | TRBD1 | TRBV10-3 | CAISDSDRITYEQYF | TGTGCCATCAGTGACTCGGACAGGATAACCTACGAGCAGTACTTC
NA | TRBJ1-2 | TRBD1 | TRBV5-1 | CASSEQGGSYTF | TGCGCCAGCAGTGAACAGGGGGGAAGCTACACCTTC
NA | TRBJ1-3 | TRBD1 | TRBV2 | CASSESVGTGYGNTIYF | TGTGCCAGCAGTGAATCCGTTGGGACAGGGTACGGAAACACCATATATTTT
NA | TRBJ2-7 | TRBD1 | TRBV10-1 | CASSIGTGPYEQYF | TGCGCCAGCAGTATAGGGACAGGTCCCTACGAGCAGTACTTC
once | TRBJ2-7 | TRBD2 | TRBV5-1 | CASSNAEWTSGTYEQYF | TGCGCCAGCAGCAACGCTGAGTGGACTAGCGGGACCTACGAGCAGTACTTC
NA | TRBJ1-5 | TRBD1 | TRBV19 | CASSIGPGGHQPQHF | TGTGCCAGTAGTATAGGCCCAGGGGGCCATCAGCCCCAGCATTTT
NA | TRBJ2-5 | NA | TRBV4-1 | CASSQDSAQRQTQYF | TGCGCCAGCAGCCAAGATTCGGCCCAGCGGCAGACCCAGTACTTC
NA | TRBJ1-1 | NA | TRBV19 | CASSTDRNTEAFF | TGTGCCAGTAGTACGGACAGAAACACTGAAGCTTTCTTT
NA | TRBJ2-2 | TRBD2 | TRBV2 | CASSAMTSGSYTGELFF | TGTGCCAGCAGTGCCATGACTAGCGGGAGTTACACCGGGGAGCTGTTTTTT
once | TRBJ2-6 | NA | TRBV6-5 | CASSKQNSGANVLTF | TGTGCCAGCAGTAAACAAAACTCTGGGGCCAACGTCCTGACTTTC
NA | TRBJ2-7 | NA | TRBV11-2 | CASSPVYGRGREQYF | TGTGCCAGCAGCCCGGTCTACGGGCGGGGTCGGGAGCAGTACTTC
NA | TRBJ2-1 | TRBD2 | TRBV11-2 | CASSPSGTSYNEQFF | TGTGCCAGCAGCCCCTCGGGGACTAGCTACAATGAGCAGTTCTTC
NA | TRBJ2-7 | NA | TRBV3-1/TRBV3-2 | CASSRKMSRISYEQYF | TGTGCCAGCAGCCGAAAGATGTCGCGGATCTCCTACGAGCAGTACTTC
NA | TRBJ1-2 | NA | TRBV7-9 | CASSLASSGGFGYTF | TGTGCCAGCAGCTTAGCCTCGTCGGGGGGCTTTGGCTACACCTTC
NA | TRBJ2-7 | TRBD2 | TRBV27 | CAIGPGLAGGPHYEQYF | TGTGCCATCGGCCCGGGACTAGCGGGAGGACCCCACTACGAGCAGTACTTC
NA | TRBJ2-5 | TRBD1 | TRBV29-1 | CSVEGGQGPPETQYF | TGCAGCGTTGAAGGGGGACAGGGCCCGCCAGAGACCCAGTACTTC
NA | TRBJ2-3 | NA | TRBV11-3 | CASSLGQGTDTQYF | TGTGCCAGCAGCTTAGGGCAGGGAACAGATACGCAGTATTTT
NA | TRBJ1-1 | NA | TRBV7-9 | CASSLAGQNTEAFF | TGTGCCAGCAGCTTAGCGGGACAAAACACTGAAGCTTTCTTT
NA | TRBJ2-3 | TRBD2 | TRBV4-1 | CASSHTSGSRDTQYF | TGCGCCAGCAGCCACACTAGCGGGAGTAGAGATACGCAGTATTTT
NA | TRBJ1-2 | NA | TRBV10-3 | CAIPRGNYGYTF | TGTGCCATCCCCAGGGGTAACTATGGCTACACCTTC
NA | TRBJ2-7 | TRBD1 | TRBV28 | CASSPGTGGSYEQYF | TGTGCCAGCAGCCCCGGGACAGGGGGGTCCTACGAGCAGTACTTC
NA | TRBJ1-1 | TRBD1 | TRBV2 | CASSTDRGTEAFF | TGTGCCAGCAGTACCGACAGGGGAACTGAAGCTTTCTTT
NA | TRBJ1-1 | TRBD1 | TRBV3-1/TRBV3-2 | CASRVQGGSTEAFF | TGTGCCAGCAGGGTACAGGGGGGGAGCACTGAAGCTTTCTTT
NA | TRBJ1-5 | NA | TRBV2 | CASSRDFEGPQHF | TGTGCCAGCAGTCGGGACTTCGAGGGACCCCAGCATTTT
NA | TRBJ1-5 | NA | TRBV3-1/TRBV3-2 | CASSQDSFYSNQPQHF | TGTGCCAGCAGCCAGGACAGTTTCTATAGCAATCAGCCCCAGCATTTT
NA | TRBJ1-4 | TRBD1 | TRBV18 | CASSPGQATNEKLFF | TGTGCCAGCTCTCCTGGACAGGCAACTAATGAAAAACTGTTTTTT
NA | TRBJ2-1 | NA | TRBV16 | CASSHLESSYNEQFF | TGTGCCAGCAGCCATTTAGAGTCGTCCTACAATGAGCAGTTCTTC
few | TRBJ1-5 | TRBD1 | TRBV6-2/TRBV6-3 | CASSYSTGGGQPQHF | TGTGCCAGCAGTTACTCGACAGGGGGCGGTCAGCCCCAGCATTTT
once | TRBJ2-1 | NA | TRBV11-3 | CASSSQGNNEQFF | TGTGCCAGCAGCTCACAGGGTAACAATGAGCAGTTCTTC
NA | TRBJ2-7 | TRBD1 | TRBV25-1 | CASSDQGVSYEQYF | TGTGCCAGCAGTGACCAGGGGGTATCCTACGAGCAGTACTTC
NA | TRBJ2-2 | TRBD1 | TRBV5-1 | CASSKDRGRLVTGELFF | TGCGCCAGCAGCAAGGACAGGGGGCGATTAGTCACCGGGGAGCTGTTTTTT